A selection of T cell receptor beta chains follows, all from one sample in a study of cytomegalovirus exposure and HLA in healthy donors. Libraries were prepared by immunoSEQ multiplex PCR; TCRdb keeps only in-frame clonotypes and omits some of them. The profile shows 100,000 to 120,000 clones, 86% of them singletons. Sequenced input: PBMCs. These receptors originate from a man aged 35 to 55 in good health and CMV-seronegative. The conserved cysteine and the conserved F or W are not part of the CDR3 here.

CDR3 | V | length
ASSQVGPSGLETQY | TRBV4-1 | 14
ASSLFFEGGLPYNEQF | TRBV5-6 | 16
ASNTDRGLYEQY | TRBV28 | 12
ASSLRTGDNEQF | TRBV7-7 | 12
ASSYSMGEEYGYT | TRBV6-5 | 13
SVGGGQGSNEKLF | TRBV29-1 | 13
ASSTDRGHEKLF | TRBV5-1 | 12
ASSLVSSGGGRNEQF | TRBV5-1 | 15
ASSSGGGPQH | TRBV5-4 | 10
AWSVRDRAY | TRBV30 | 9
ASSQEGQGFSPLH | TRBV4-3 | 13
ASSEGIGVYEQY | TRBV6-1 | 12
ASSSGGRSTEAF | TRBV5-1 | 12
ASSSGTGVNQPQH | TRBV5-1 | 13
ASAPRGSDTQY | TRBV5-6 | 11
ASSHSPNRELVRYEQY | TRBV4-2 | 16
ASSPRTGNYEQY | TRBV6-5 | 12
ASSRPAGDRALSGNTIY | TRBV4-1 | 17
ASSLDEGRVAF | TRBV13 | 11
ASSYPGVSTEAF | TRBV6-5 | 12
ASTRTAVSGNTIY | TRBV9 | 13
ASSLTAAPQH | TRBV28 | 10
ASSHLSSYNSPLH | TRBV6-1 | 13
ASSSYLAGDGETQY | TRBV7-9 | 14
ASSEWGDQNTEAF | TRBV6-1 | 13
AWNAASGNTIY | TRBV30 | 11
ASSQLGSNYGYT | TRBV4-2 | 12
ASGHATNEKLF | TRBV5-6 | 11
ASSFRTGGTEAF | TRBV11-1 | 12
ASSFGGWGDYNEQF | TRBV11-3 | 14
ASSDRAYEQY | TRBV5-1 | 10
ASSHPPGHVNTEAF | TRBV28 | 14
ASSASGRTANIQY | TRBV9 | 13
AWSPPGRVAF | TRBV30 | 10
ASRGTARDEKLF | TRBV28 | 12
ASRHRGLNTEAF | TRBV2 | 12
ASKIEGVNTEAF | TRBV5-1 | 12